Here is one T cell receptor (beta chain) with its context. Germline V lookup: CDR1 SGDLS, CDR2 YYNGEE. Trimming took 4 bases from V and 3 from J, leaving 10 bases between them. The CDR3 has 14 amino acids. The authors combined 200,000 CFSE-labeled responder cells with 200,000 irradiated, violet-dye-labeled stimulator cells in plates. Responder cells that were proliferating and CFSE-low, both CD3+CD4+ and CD3+CD8+, were sorted after the reaction. The sample is drawn from a study of graft-versus-host responses after intestinal transplantation. In the study overall: Once they had received anti-thymocyte globulin induction, all recipients took tacrolimus and steroids for about three years. Whole-study results and caveats: Early after transplant, HvG declines were associated with peak levels of circulating GvH clones.

Method: immunoSEQ multiplex PCR; TCRdb's copy keeps in-frame clones and lacks some. The sample includes over 3,000 clones, approximately 31% of them seen just once. The clonotype originates from a human patient who was an organ donor for intestinal transplantation. The sequencing used alloreactive CD4+ T cells from a mixed lymphocyte reaction culture, collected before transplantation. Subset in this sample: CFSE-low proliferating T cells sorted from roughly 6-day pre-transplant mixed lymphocyte reaction (GvH or HvG direction). The V call is TRBV9, the J call TRBJ1-4; TRBD1 might be the D (6 bases). This CDR3 is CASSLEGANEKLFF. The CDR3 DNA reads as TGTGCCAGCAGCTTAGAGGGGGCTAATGAAAAACTGTTTTTT. Supplemented by reference TRBV9 and TRBJ1-4, the full variable domain reads DSGVTQTPKHLITATGQRVTLRCSPRSGDLSVYWYQQSLDQGLQFLIQYYNGEERAKGNILERFSAQQFPDLHSELNLSSLELGDSALYFCASSLEGANEKLFFGSGTQLSVL.